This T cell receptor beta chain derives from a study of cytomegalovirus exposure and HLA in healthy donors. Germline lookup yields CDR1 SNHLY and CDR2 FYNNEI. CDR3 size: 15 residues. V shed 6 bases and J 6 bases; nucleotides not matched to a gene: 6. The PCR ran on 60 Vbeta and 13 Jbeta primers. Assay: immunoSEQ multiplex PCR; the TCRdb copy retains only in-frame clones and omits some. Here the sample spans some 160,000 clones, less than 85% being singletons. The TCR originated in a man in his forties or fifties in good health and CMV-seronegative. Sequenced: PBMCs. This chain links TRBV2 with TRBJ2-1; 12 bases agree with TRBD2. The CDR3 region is CASSALAGGGNEQFF. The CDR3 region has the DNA TGTGCCAGCAGCGCCCTAGCGGGGGGGGGCAATGAGCAGTTCTTC.